One and the same sample provided the 8 T cell receptor beta chains below, sequenced in a study of T cells after yellow fever vaccination. TCRdb processed the 5' RACE reads anew with MiXCR; each CDR3 protein has one entry. This table holds hundreds of thousands of distinct CDR3 sequences, roughly an eighth found once. The sample consisted of CD4+ T cells sorted from PBMCs, taken 15 days after the yellow fever booster vaccination. These receptors were collected from a man between 18 and 35 years old who received the YFV17D yellow fever vaccine.

This sequence joins TRBV2 and TRBJ1-1; 11 bases fit TRBD1. V shed 5 bases, J shed 9 bases, and the junction held 2 bases outside the gene matches. The CDR3 is made up of 12 amino acids. Germline CDR1 SNHLY, CDR2 FYNNEI. The CDR3 coding sequence is TGTGCCAGCAGTTGGACAGGGGGCAAAGCTTTCTTT. Residues: CASSWTGGKAFF.

In its sample, this clonotype was seen a few times. This sequence joins TRBV6-6 and TRBJ1-5; D remains unclear. The germline CDR1 and CDR2 sequences are MNHNY and SVGAGI (reference sequence). V lost 7 bases and J 6 bases, leaving 7 bases between the germline ends. The CDR3 has 11 amino acids. The CDR3 DNA sequence: TGTGCCAGCACCAATAGTCAGCCCCAGCATTTT. Amino acid sequence: CASTNSQPQHF.

The rearrangement uses TRBV28 and TRBJ2-1; D unclear. Trimming took off 2 bases at V and 9 bases at J, with 14 bases between the two ends. CDR3 length equals 14 residues. CDR1 and CDR2 from the germline V gene are MDHEN and SYDVKM. The chain's CDR3 is CASSLVGRSFEQFF. For the CDR3, the DNA is TGTGCCAGCAGTTTAGTGGGAAGAAGCTTTGAGCAGTTCTTC.

This clonotype was counted ten times or more. The chain joins TRBV5-1 to TRBJ2-3, with a weak D call TRBD2 (6 bases). Germline-derived CDR1 and CDR2 are SGHRS and YFSETQ. The CDR3 has 15 residues. The V end was cut by 4 bases, the J end by 6 bases, with 18 bases between. The CDR3 spells CASSSLGGERDTQYF. DNA for the CDR3: TGCGCCAGCAGCAGCCTTGGAGGGGAGAGGGATACGCAGTATTTT. Full variable domain (missing parts from reference TRBV5-1 and TRBJ2-3): KAGVTQTPRYLIKTRGQQVTLSCSPISGHRSVSWYQQTPGQGLQFLFEYFSETQRNKGNFPGRFSGRQFSNSRSEMNVSTLELGDSALYLCASSSLGGERDTQYFGPGTRLTVL.

The CDR3 sequence: CASSLLRRTSTDTQYF. DNA of the CDR3: TGTGCCAGCAGCTTATTGCGGCGAACTAGCACAGATACGCAGTATTTT. This rearrangement joins TRBV7-9 to TRBJ2-3; the D is unclear. The CDR3 runs to 16 residues. Trimming took 2 bases from V and 0 from J, leaving 12 bases between them. CDR1 SEHNR and CDR2 FQNEAQ come from the germline V gene (reference sequence).

The J gene is TRBJ1-5, the V gene TRBV24-1; possible D gene TRBD1, 6 bases. This CDR3 contains 13 residues. Trimming took 6 bases from V and 5 from J, leaving 10 bases between them. Germline V CDR1 and CDR2: KGHDR, SFDVKD. This CDR3 is CATSMGGYQPQHF. CDR3 nucleotide sequence: TGTGCCACCAGTATGGGGGGCTATCAGCCCCAGCATTTT.

The CDR3 DNA reads TGCAGTGCTCTCGGGACAGCGGGGGCGTTTTTT. It specifies CSALGTAGAFF. The chain combines TRBV20-1 with TRBJ2-2; D might be TRBD2 (8 bases). CDR1 is DFQATT, CDR2 SNEGSKA, per germline (reference sequence). This CDR3 has 11 amino acids. With 5 bases removed from V and 16 bases from J, the gap between germline ends came to 17 bases.

CDR3: CSASESDEQFF. The CDR3 coding sequence is TGCAGTGCCAGTGAGTCCGATGAGCAGTTCTTC. The chain has TRBV20-1 and TRBJ2-1; D is unclear. CDR1 and CDR2 from the germline V gene are DFQATT and SNEGSKA (reference sequence). The CDR3 is made up of 11 amino acids. Trimming cost V 6 bases and J 8 bases, with 11 bases left between them.